Shown below are 2 T cell receptor beta chains from a single sample sequenced in a study of T cells after yellow fever vaccination. TCRdb processed the 5' RACE reads anew with MiXCR; each CDR3 protein has one entry. This sample carries around 310,000 distinct CDR3 sequences, around 4.3% of them seen once, and the ten largest clones take approximately 20%. Source: PBMCs, taken 15 days after the yellow fever booster vaccination. All receptors come from a man aged 18 to 29 who received the YFV17D yellow fever vaccine.

For the CDR3, the DNA is TGTGCCAGCAGTTTTCCCCTCCAGCTGCTCTATGGCTACACCTTC. Translation: CASSFPLQLLYGYTF. The chain combines TRBV28 with TRBJ1-2; D gene uncertain. Between the trimmed V and J ends, which lost 3 bases and 4 bases, there was a span of 15 bases. Germline CDR1 is MDHEN and CDR2 is SYDVKM. CDR3 size: 15 residues.

This clonotype was observed at least ten times. This rearrangement joins TRBV7-2 to TRBJ1-4, with 8 bases aligning to TRBD1. Germline CDR1 is SGHTA and CDR2 is FQGNSA. CDR3 length: 15 residues. V trimming: 4 bases; J trimming: 4 bases; junction bases outside the gene matches: 5. CDR3 nucleotide sequence: TGTGCCAGCAGCTCTGGACAGGGTCTTAATGAAAAACTGTTTTTT. Translated: CASSSGQGLNEKLFF. Based on the CDR3 plus reference TRBV7-2 and TRBJ1-4, the full variable domain is GAGVSQSPSNKVTEKGKDVELRCDPISGHTALYWYRQSLGQGLEFLIYFQGNSAPDKSGLPSDRFSAERTGGSVSTLTIQRTQQEDSAVYLCASSSGQGLNEKLFFGSGTQLSVL.